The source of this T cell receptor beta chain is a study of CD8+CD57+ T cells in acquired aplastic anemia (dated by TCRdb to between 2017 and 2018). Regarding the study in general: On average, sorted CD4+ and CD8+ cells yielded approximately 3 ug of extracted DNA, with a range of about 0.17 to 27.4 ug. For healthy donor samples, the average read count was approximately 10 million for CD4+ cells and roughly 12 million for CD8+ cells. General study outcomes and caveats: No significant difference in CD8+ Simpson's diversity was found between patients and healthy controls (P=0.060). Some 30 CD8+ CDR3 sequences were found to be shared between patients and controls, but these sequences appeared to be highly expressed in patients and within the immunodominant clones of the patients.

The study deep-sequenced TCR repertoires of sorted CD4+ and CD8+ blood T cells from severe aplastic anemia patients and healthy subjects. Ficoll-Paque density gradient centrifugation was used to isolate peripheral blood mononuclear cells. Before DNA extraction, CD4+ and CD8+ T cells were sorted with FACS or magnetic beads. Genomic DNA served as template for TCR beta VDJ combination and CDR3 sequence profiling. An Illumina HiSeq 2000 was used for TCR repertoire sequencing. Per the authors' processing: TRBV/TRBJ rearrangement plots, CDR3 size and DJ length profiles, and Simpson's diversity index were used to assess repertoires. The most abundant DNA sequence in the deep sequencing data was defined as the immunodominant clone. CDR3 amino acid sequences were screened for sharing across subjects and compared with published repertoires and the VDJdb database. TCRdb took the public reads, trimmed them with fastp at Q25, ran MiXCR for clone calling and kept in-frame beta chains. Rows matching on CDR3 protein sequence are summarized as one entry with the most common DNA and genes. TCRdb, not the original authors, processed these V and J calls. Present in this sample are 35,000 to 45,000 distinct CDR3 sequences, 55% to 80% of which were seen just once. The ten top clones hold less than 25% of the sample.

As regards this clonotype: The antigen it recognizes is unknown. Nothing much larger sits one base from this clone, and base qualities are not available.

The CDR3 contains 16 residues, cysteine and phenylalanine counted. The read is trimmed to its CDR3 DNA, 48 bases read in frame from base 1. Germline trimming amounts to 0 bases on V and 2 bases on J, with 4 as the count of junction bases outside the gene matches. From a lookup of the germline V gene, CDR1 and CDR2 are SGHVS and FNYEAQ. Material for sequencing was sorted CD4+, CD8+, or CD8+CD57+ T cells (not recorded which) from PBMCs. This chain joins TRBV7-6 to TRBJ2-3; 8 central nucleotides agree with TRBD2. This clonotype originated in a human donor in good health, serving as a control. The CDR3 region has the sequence CASSLASGENTDTQYF. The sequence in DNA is TGTGCCAGCAGCTTAGCTAGCGGGGAGAACACAGATACGCAGTATTTT.